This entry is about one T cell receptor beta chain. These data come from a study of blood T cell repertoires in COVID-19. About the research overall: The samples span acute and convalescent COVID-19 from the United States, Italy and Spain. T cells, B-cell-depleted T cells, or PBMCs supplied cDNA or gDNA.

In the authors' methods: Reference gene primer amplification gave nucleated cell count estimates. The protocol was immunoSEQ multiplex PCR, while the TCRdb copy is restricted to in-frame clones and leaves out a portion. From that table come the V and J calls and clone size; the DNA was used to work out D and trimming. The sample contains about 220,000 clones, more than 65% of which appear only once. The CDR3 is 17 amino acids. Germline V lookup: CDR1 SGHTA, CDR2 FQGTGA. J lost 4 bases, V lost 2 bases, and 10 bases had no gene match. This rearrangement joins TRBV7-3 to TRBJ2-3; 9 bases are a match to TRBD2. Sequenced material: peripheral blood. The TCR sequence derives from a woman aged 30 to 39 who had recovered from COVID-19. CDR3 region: CASSLAPGGLASDTQYF. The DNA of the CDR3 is TGTGCCAGCAGCTTAGCGCCCGGGGGACTAGCATCAGATACGCAGTATTTT.